This T cell receptor beta chain is from a study of metastatic and nonmetastatic thyroid tumors. Across the study: It was across blood and tumor or nodule tissue from malignant and benign thyroid patients that repertoires were compared. Whole-study findings and limits: Reports indicated that malignant thyroid tumors showed significantly higher TCR beta diversity than benign nodules did, in blood and tumor.

Methods used by the authors: Built for papillary thyroid cancer, a distant-metastasis classifier drew on CDR3 differences across clinicopathological groups. Through MiXCR, TCRdb re-clonotyped the PCR reads. The V and J calls come from TCRdb's annotation, not from the publication. The data show around 20,000 clones, about 21% seen once. In its sample, this clone was seen many times. Its antigen is unknown. Among the patients, none had received any treatment before thyroid surgery. Trimming removed 8 bases at V and 6 bases at J, with 7 bases between. Per germline, CDR1 MNHNS and CDR2 SASEGT. The CDR3 is made up of 11 amino acids.

The receptor's source is a male donor with papillary thyroid cancer or a benign thyroid nodule (not recorded which). Some clones in this sample may be carry-over from other donors' samples. The V call is TRBV6-1, the J call TRBJ2-2; D is perhaps TRBD1 (5 bases). The material sequenced was blood. CDR3 protein: CASQTAGELFF. The CDR3 DNA reads as TGTGCCAGCCAGACAGCCGGGGAGCTGTTTTTT.